This is a list of T cell receptor beta chains from one sample in a study of blood T cell repertoires in COVID-19. Libraries were prepared by immunoSEQ multiplex PCR; TCRdb keeps only in-frame clonotypes and omits some of them. The table includes 150,000 to 200,000 clones, around 86% detected once. What was sequenced was peripheral blood. The receptors were gathered from a man aged 18 to 30 with acute or convalescent COVID-19. CDR3s include the opening cysteine and the closing phenylalanine or tryptophan. The D gene is left open where the match is weak. Expanded clones are given a class, and other clones once, few, many or no size at all.

J gene,V gene,D gene,clone size,CDR3 protein,CDR3 DNA
TRBJ1-1,TRBV3-1/TRBV3-2,.,few,CASSREGVPGAEAFF,TGTGCCAGCAGCCGAGAAGGAGTTCCAGGGGCTGAAGCTTTCTTT
TRBJ1-2,TRBV6-1,.,.,CASSDGYYGYTF,TGTGCCAGCAGTGACGGGTACTATGGCTACACCTTC
TRBJ2-3,TRBV5-8,.,.,CASSLAQDTDTQYF,TGTGCCAGCAGCTTAGCACAGGACACAGATACGCAGTATTTT
TRBJ2-2,TRBV5-1,TRBD1,.,CASSPGQGFTGELFF,TGCGCCAGCAGCCCGGGACAGGGTTTCACCGGGGAGCTGTTTTTT
TRBJ1-2,TRBV30,.,.,CAWSGLNYGYTF,TGTGCCTGGAGTGGCCTAAACTATGGCTACACCTTC
TRBJ1-1,TRBV6-4,.,once,CASRAEYDTYTEAFF,TGTGCCAGCAGAGCCGAGTACGACACCTACACTGAAGCTTTCTTT
TRBJ1-2,TRBV5-8,TRBD1,.,CASNPGQGNGYTF,TGTGCCAGCAACCCAGGACAGGGGAATGGCTACACCTTC
TRBJ1-1,TRBV18,.,.,CASSPRLNTEAFF,TGTGCCAGCTCTCCCCGGTTGAACACTGAAGCTTTCTTT
TRBJ1-1,TRBV7-9,.,.,CASNKDMNTEAFF,TGTGCCAGCAATAAAGACATGAACACTGAAGCTTTCTTT
TRBJ1-1,TRBV7-6,TRBD1,.,CASSSGQGMNTEAFF,TGTGCCAGCAGCTCGGGACAGGGGATGAACACTGAAGCTTTCTTT
TRBJ1-4,TRBV10-1,.,.,CASSAIKEGTNEKLFF,TGCGCCAGCAGTGCAATTAAGGAGGGGACTAATGAAAAACTGTTTTTT
TRBJ2-5,TRBV28,.,.,CASSLVGTLKETQYF,TGTGCCAGCAGTTTGGTAGGGACACTCAAAGAGACCCAGTACTTC
TRBJ2-1,TRBV9,.,.,CASSSEGSSYNEQFF,TGTGCCAGCAGCTCAGAAGGGAGCTCCTACAATGAGCAGTTCTTC
TRBJ2-5,TRBV27,TRBD1,.,CASSSLKQGFGQGARGQETQYF,TGTGCCAGCAGTTCTTTGAAGCAAGGTTTCGGACAGGGGGCGCGGGGGCAAGAGACCCAGTACTTC
TRBJ2-1,TRBV4-2,.,.,CASSRGGGEYNEQFF,TGTGCCAGCAGCCGGGGGGGCGGGGAGTACAATGAGCAGTTCTTC
TRBJ1-1,TRBV7-9,.,.,CASSWRDTEAFF,TGTGCCAGCAGCTGGAGGGACACTGAAGCTTTCTTT
TRBJ2-5,TRBV5-1,TRBD2,.,CASSLGWRLAGDGETQYF,TGCGCCAGCAGCTTGGGTTGGCGTTTAGCGGGGGACGGAGAGACCCAGTACTTC
TRBJ1-5,TRBV4-1,TRBD1,.,CASSRIPRDRGQPQHF,TGCGCCAGCAGCCGTATCCCCCGGGACAGGGGTCAGCCCCAGCATTTT
TRBJ1-1,TRBV25-1,TRBD1,.,CASSEGQGARNTEAFF,TGTGCCAGCAGTGAGGGACAGGGGGCGAGGAACACTGAAGCTTTCTTT
TRBJ1-5,TRBV28,.,.,CASSPGEGVNQPQHF,TGTGCCAGCAGCCCCGGCGAGGGGGTAAATCAGCCCCAGCATTTT
TRBJ2-2,TRBV5-5,TRBD1,.,CASSHAPGTGWAGELFF,TGTGCCAGCAGCCACGCACCCGGGACAGGCTGGGCCGGGGAGCTGTTTTTT
TRBJ2-6,TRBV7-9,TRBD1,few,CASSQGDIRLSGANVLTF,TGTGCCAGCAGCCAGGGGGACATCAGACTCTCTGGGGCCAACGTCCTGACTTTC
TRBJ2-7,TRBV6-1,.,.,CASSETTGPYEQYF,TGTGCCAGCAGTGAAACAACAGGCCCCTACGAGCAGTACTTC
TRBJ1-2,TRBV27,.,few,CASTFYKSLNYGYTF,TGTGCCAGCACCTTTTACAAGTCCCTTAACTATGGCTACACCTTC
TRBJ1-1,TRBV27,.,.,CASSNGQPWNTEAFF,TGTGCCAGCAGCAACGGACAGCCCTGGAACACTGAAGCTTTCTTT
TRBJ2-1,TRBV30,.,.,CASSNYNEQFF,TGTGCCTCATCAAACTACAATGAGCAGTTCTTC
TRBJ2-2,TRBV6-4,TRBD1,.,CASSADQGAGELFF,TGTGCCAGCAGTGCCGACCAGGGGGCCGGGGAGCTGTTTTTT
TRBJ1-1,TRBV10-2,.,.,CAIKEGRKNTEAFF,TGCGCCATCAAGGAGGGGCGAAAGAACACTGAAGCTTTCTTT
TRBJ1-5,TRBV6-5,.,.,CASSQGQGSQPQHF,TGTGCCAGCAGCCAAGGACAAGGAAGTCAGCCCCAGCATTTT
TRBJ1-5,TRBV28,TRBD1,.,CASTSGQGNNQPQHF,TGTGCCAGCACTTCGGGACAGGGTAACAATCAGCCCCAGCATTTT
TRBJ2-3,TRBV19,.,.,CASSLASTDTQYF,TGTGCCAGTAGTTTGGCCAGCACAGATACGCAGTATTTT
TRBJ2-7,TRBV30,.,.,CAWSVQWNEQYF,TGTGCCTGGAGTGTACAGTGGAACGAGCAGTACTTC
TRBJ2-1,TRBV5-6,TRBD2,.,CASSLGLAGTTIGEQFF,TGTGCCAGCAGCTTGGGACTAGCGGGGACTACAATAGGTGAGCAGTTCTTC
TRBJ2-5,TRBV7-2,.,.,CASSLVEGEETQYF,TGTGCCAGCAGCTTAGTCGAGGGAGAAGAGACCCAGTACTTC
TRBJ2-3,TRBV5-6,TRBD1,once,CASSGYTGGSRDTQYF,TGTGCCAGCAGCGGGTACACAGGGGGTTCTAGAGATACGCAGTATTTT
TRBJ1-1,TRBV4-2,.,.,CASSQDRGSWSFF,TGTGCCAGCAGCCAAGATCGAGGGAGTTGGTCTTTCTTT
TRBJ2-5,TRBV7-6,TRBD2,.,CASSPSPGRGGETQYF,TGTGCCAGCAGCCCCAGCCCTGGACGGGGGGGAGAGACCCAGTACTTC
TRBJ1-6,TRBV5-1,TRBD1,.,CASSLLGQGDSPLHF,TGCGCCAGCAGCTTGTTGGGACAGGGAGATTCACCCCTCCACTTT
TRBJ1-5,TRBV2,TRBD1,few,CASSDRGQGQPQHF,TGTGCCAGCAGTGACAGGGGGCAGGGTCAGCCCCAGCATTTT
TRBJ2-7,TRBV6-5,TRBD2,.,CASSYGTSNAYEQYF,TGTGCCAGCAGTTACGGGACTAGCAACGCCTACGAGCAGTACTTC
TRBJ2-1,TRBV28,TRBD2,.,CASRLAGDEQFF,TGTGCCAGCAGGTTAGCGGGGGATGAGCAGTTCTTC